This T cell receptor beta chain is from a study of blood T cell repertoires in COVID-19. Study-level information: In each case, the material was cDNA or gDNA derived from T cells, B-cell-depleted T cells, or PBMCs.

How the authors handled the data: How many nucleated cells were present was estimated from reference gene primer amplification. Clones were sequenced by immunoSEQ multiplex PCR, and TCRdb holds only the in-frame ones, with some missing. The V and J calls and clone size were taken over from that table, and D and trimming were inferred from the DNA. Among some 200,000 clones listed, roughly 94% were seen once. This CDR3 has 15 amino acids. V shed 5 bases, J shed 1 base, and the junction held 6 bases outside the gene matches. Germline lookup yields CDR1 SGHTA and CDR2 FQGTGA. This TCR was recovered from a young man with COVID-19, enrolled during active disease. The specimen sequenced was peripheral blood. The chain links TRBV7-3 to TRBJ2-3, with 7 bases identical to TRBD1. CDR3 in amino acids: CASSAQGVGTDTQYF. CDR3 coding DNA: TGTGCCAGCAGCGCTCAGGGGGTCGGCACAGATACGCAGTATTTT.